This T cell receptor beta chain stems from a study of metastatic and nonmetastatic thyroid tumors. Overall study context: For malignant and benign thyroid patients, tumor or nodule tissue and blood were the sources whose repertoires were compared.

As handled by the study authors: In papillary thyroid cancer, a distant-metastasis classifier was built using CDR3 differences across clinicopathological groups. TCRdb re-called clones from the PCR reads using MiXCR. Here the V and J calls rest on TCRdb's processing, not on the authors' analysis. The table includes about 22,000 clones, about 21% detected once. The CDR3 consists of 17 residues. Germline CDR1 is SGHTA and CDR2 is FQGTGA. Trimming stripped 6 bases from V and 4 bases from J, with 19 bases between. All patients reached thyroid surgery having received no treatment beforehand. Points from the study as a whole: Compared with benign nodules, malignant thyroid tumors were reported to have significantly higher TCR beta diversity in both blood and tumor.

In regard to this clone: Its antigen is currently unknown.

Sequencing used blood. This receptor was obtained from a male donor with papillary thyroid cancer or a benign thyroid nodule (not recorded which). Some clones in this sample may be carry-over from other donors' samples. This sequence joins TRBV7-3 and TRBJ2-6; no reliable D call. CDR3 in DNA: TGTGCCAGCAGAAGAATACAGCCCCAGTTCGGGGCCAACGTCCTGACTTTC. As protein: CASRRIQPQFGANVLTF.